This is a list of T cell receptor beta chains from one sample in a study of blood T cells in healthy people across ages. One entry per CDR3 protein results from TCRdb running MiXCR on the 5' RACE reads. This sample has 1.5 million to 2 million distinct CDR3 sequences, with 49% found just once. The specimen sequenced was blood. Receptor source: a woman aged 40 to 50 in good health. The CDR3 runs from the conserved cysteine through the conserved F or W. The D gene is left open where the match is weak. Size is stated for part of the rows, as once, few or many counts, or as a class when the clone is expanded.

CDR3 protein,CDR3 DNA,clone size,D gene,J gene,V gene,CDR3 length
CASSLGGTAYGYTF,TGTGCCAGCAGCTTGGGAGGGACAGCCTATGGCTACACCTTC,-,TRBD1,TRBJ1-2,TRBV5-5,14
CASMSETQYF,TGTGCCAGCATGTCGGAGACCCAGTACTTC,-,-,TRBJ2-5,TRBV25-1,10
CASSYDISSPQHF,TGTGCCAGCAGTTACGATATCTCGTCGCCCCAGCATTTT,-,-,TRBJ1-5,TRBV6-2/TRBV6-3,13
CASSRLAETYNEQYF,TGTGCCAGCAGTAGACTAGCGGAAACCTACAATGAGCAGTACTTC,-,TRBD2,TRBJ2-7,TRBV28,15
CASSQINQGATDTQYF,TGCGCCAGCAGCCAAATCAACCAGGGGGCCACAGATACGCAGTATTTT,once,TRBD1,TRBJ2-3,TRBV4-1,16
CSARGKAYGYTF,TGCAGTGCTAGGGGCAAAGCCTATGGCTACACCTTC,-,-,TRBJ1-2,TRBV20-1,12
CAISSGLAGGRQTQYF,TGTGCCATCAGTTCCGGACTAGCGGGGGGGAGACAGACCCAGTACTTC,-,TRBD2,TRBJ2-5,TRBV10-3,16
CASSPGAAQYF,TGTGCCAGCAGCCCCGGGGCGGCCCAGTACTTC,-,-,TRBJ2-5,TRBV27,11
CASSLGRTGRGYTF,TGTGCCAGCAGCTTAGGGAGGACCGGTCGGGGCTACACCTTC,-,-,TRBJ1-2,TRBV11-2,14
CASSQVWRNNQPQHF,TGCGCCAGCAGCCAAGTCTGGAGAAACAATCAGCCCCAGCATTTT,few,-,TRBJ1-5,TRBV4-3,15
CASSLGREYEQYF,TGTGCCAGCAGCTTAGGCCGAGAATACGAGCAGTACTTC,few,-,TRBJ2-7,TRBV11-2,13
CASSLDVSDSNEQYF,TGCGCCAGCAGCTTGGATGTCTCCGATTCCAATGAGCAGTACTTC,-,-,TRBJ2-7,TRBV5-1,15
CASSSDRGGHYEQYF,TGTGCCAGCAGTTCGGACAGGGGGGGTCACTACGAGCAGTACTTC,-,TRBD1,TRBJ2-7,TRBV28,15
CASSLEGTGLEKLFF,TGTGCCAGCAGCTTGGAGGGGACAGGGCTTGAAAAACTGTTTTTT,few,TRBD1,TRBJ1-4,TRBV6-5,15
CASSQPDGPSRGYTF,TGTGCCAGCAGCCAACCGGACGGCCCCTCTCGTGGCTACACCTTC,-,-,TRBJ1-2,TRBV3-1,15
CASSQRSGGAVYEQFF,TGTGCCAGCAGCCAGAGAAGCGGGGGGGCCGTCTATGAGCAGTTCTTC,few,TRBD2,TRBJ2-1,TRBV11-1,16
CASSFVGLALYQETQYF,TGTGCCAGCAGCTTTGTAGGACTAGCTTTGTACCAAGAGACCCAGTACTTC,-,TRBD2,TRBJ2-5,TRBV11-2,17
CASSLSGELFETQYF,TGTGCCAGCAGTTTGAGCGGGGAGCTGTTCGAGACCCAGTACTTC,few,TRBD2,TRBJ2-5,TRBV27,15
CSVEAGIEAFF,TGCAGCGTTGAAGCAGGGATTGAAGCTTTCTTT,-,-,TRBJ1-1,TRBV29-1,11
CASSLDPGQRYEQYF,TGTGCCAGCAGCTTAGACCCGGGACAGAGATACGAGCAGTACTTC,-,TRBD1,TRBJ2-7,TRBV11-1,15
CASSPAMGADTEAFF,TGTGCCAGCAGCCCCGCGATGGGGGCGGACACTGAAGCTTTCTTT,-,-,TRBJ1-1,TRBV6-2/TRBV6-3,15
CASSSTGTSFTDTQYF,TGTGCCAGCAGTTCCACCGGGACTAGCTTTACAGATACGCAGTATTTT,-,TRBD2,TRBJ2-3,TRBV7-9,16
CASSGRVPYEQYF,TGTGCCAGCAGCGGTAGGGTCCCCTACGAGCAGTACTTC,few,-,TRBJ2-7,TRBV7-2,13
CASTSNRGKMNTEAFF,TGTGCCAGCACCTCTAACAGGGGAAAGATGAACACTGAAGCTTTCTTT,-,TRBD1,TRBJ1-1,TRBV11-2,16
CASSAKSGGLKEAQYF,TGCGCCAGCAGCGCCAAGAGCGGGGGCCTCAAAGAGGCCCAGTACTTC,-,TRBD2,TRBJ2-5,TRBV9,16
CSAQSLGGTNEKLFF,TGCAGTGCTCAATCCCTGGGGGGAACTAATGAAAAACTGTTTTTT,-,-,TRBJ1-4,TRBV20-1,15
CASRTGTSFSPYEQYF,TGTGCCAGCAGGACAGGGACTTCCTTTTCTCCGTACGAGCAGTACTTC,-,-,TRBJ2-7,TRBV6-1,16
CASSEGGMYYEQYF,TGTGCCAGCAGTGAAGGTGGGATGTACTACGAGCAGTACTTC,-,-,TRBJ2-7,TRBV2,14
CSVAAGLSYEQYF,TGCAGCGTCGCCGCGGGACTCTCCTACGAGCAGTACTTC,-,-,TRBJ2-7,TRBV29-1,13
CASSLSGTSGASTDTQYF,TGTGCCAGCAGCCTCTCCGGGACTAGCGGGGCCTCCACAGATACGCAGTATTTT,-,TRBD2,TRBJ2-3,TRBV4-2,18
CASSFVQGVTDTQYF,TGTGCCAGCAGCTTCGTACAGGGGGTTACAGATACGCAGTATTTT,few,TRBD1,TRBJ2-3,TRBV7-9,15
CASSATDRALYNEQFF,TGTGCCAGCAGCGCAACCGACAGGGCCCTCTACAATGAGCAGTTCTTC,-,TRBD1,TRBJ2-1,TRBV14,16
CASSRQTSGVSTDTQYF,TGTGCCAGCAGCAGGCAAACTAGCGGGGTCAGCACAGATACGCAGTATTTT,-,TRBD2,TRBJ2-3,TRBV6-6,17
CSATPGGGYEQFF,TGCAGTGCTACTCCAGGGGGCGGCTATGAGCAGTTCTTC,-,TRBD1,TRBJ2-1,TRBV20-1,13
CASSLFQSTDTQYF,TGTGCCAGCAGCTTGTTTCAGAGCACAGATACGCAGTATTTT,few,-,TRBJ2-3,TRBV7-2,14
CATSGPGSSTDTQYF,TGTGCCACCAGTGGCCCAGGGAGTAGCACAGATACGCAGTATTTT,-,-,TRBJ2-3,TRBV24-1,15
CASSPQGFYNEQFF,TGTGCCAGCAGTCCTCAGGGCTTCTACAATGAGCAGTTCTTC,-,-,TRBJ2-1,TRBV27,14
CASSQDLVVSRGNYGYTF,TGCGCCAGCAGCCAAGACCTCGTTGTGTCTCGGGGGAACTATGGCTACACCTTC,-,-,TRBJ1-2,TRBV4-1,18
CASLGPNSETQYF,TGTGCCAGCCTGGGACCGAATTCAGAGACCCAGTACTTC,-,-,TRBJ2-5,TRBV6-5,13
CASSSGAEINYGYTF,TGTGCCAGCAGTTCCGGGGCAGAGATTAACTATGGCTACACCTTC,few,-,TRBJ1-2,TRBV6-2/TRBV6-3,15
CASSPRNPNEKLFF,TGTGCCAGCAGCCCCCGTAATCCTAATGAAAAACTGTTTTTT,-,-,TRBJ1-4,TRBV7-9,14
CASSWGVGGNTEAFF,TGTGCCAGCAGCTGGGGGGTCGGGGGGAACACTGAAGCTTTCTTT,-,-,TRBJ1-1,TRBV12-3/TRBV12-4,15
CSASRQGYEQYF,TGTAGTGCTAGTAGACAGGGCTACGAGCAGTACTTC,few,TRBD1,TRBJ2-7,TRBV20-1,12
CASSAPRGGPRETQYF,TGTGCCAGCAGCGCCCCTAGAGGGGGGCCAAGAGAGACCCAGTACTTC,-,-,TRBJ2-5,TRBV7-8,16
CASSTGRLNTGELFF,TGCGCCAGCAGTACGGGACGGTTGAACACCGGGGAGCTGTTTTTT,-,-,TRBJ2-2,TRBV5-1,15
CASSGLEDLIYTDTQYF,TGTGCCAGCAGTGGCCTGGAGGACCTGATATACACAGATACGCAGTATTTT,-,-,TRBJ2-3,TRBV6-1,17
CASSRTFADTQYF,TGTGCCAGCAGCCGGACCTTTGCAGATACGCAGTATTTT,few,-,TRBJ2-3,TRBV7-2,13
CASSQGTSGVTRDEQFF,TGTGCCAGCAGCCAAGGGACTAGCGGGGTAACCAGGGATGAGCAGTTCTTC,-,TRBD2,TRBJ2-1,TRBV14,17
CASDVGLAGTQYF,TGTGCCAGCGATGTGGGACTAGCGGGGACCCAGTACTTC,-,TRBD2,TRBJ2-5,TRBV2,13
CASSSGPAGYYGYTF,TGTGCCAGCAGTTCCGGACCCGCGGGCTATTATGGCTACACCTTC,-,-,TRBJ1-2,TRBV28,15
CASSQFLETQYF,TGTGCCAGCAGCCAATTTCTAGAGACCCAGTACTTC,-,-,TRBJ2-5,TRBV14,12
CASSEGLSKQFF,TGTGCCAGCAGTGAGGGACTGAGCAAGCAGTTCTTC,few,-,TRBJ2-1,TRBV6-2/TRBV6-3,12
CASSLWGDRGRGGQTDTQYF,TGTGCCAGCAGTTTATGGGGCGACAGGGGGCGGGGGGGCCAGACAGATACGCAGTATTTT,-,-,TRBJ2-3,TRBV27,20